This T cell receptor beta chain was identified in a study of response to subunit inactivated influenza vaccine. Broader study findings: Researchers suggested that each seasonal influenza vaccination recruits few new T cells.

In this sample, this clonotype turned up a few times. Its antigen is undetermined. Using its own MiXCR run on the RT-PCR reads, TCRdb lists one record per CDR3 protein. The table shows some 800,000 distinct CDR3 sequences, with 20% to 25% occurring only once. CDR3 length: 13 residues. Germline V gene data show CDR1 as SEHNR and CDR2 as FQNEAQ (reference sequence). Between the trimmed V and J ends, which lost 5 bases and 5 bases, there was a span of 12 bases. This TCR came from a man aged 50-59 years who received an inactivated influenza vaccine. The rearrangement uses TRBV7-9 and TRBJ2-5; no reliable D call. Sequencing used PBMCs from blood, obtained 5 days after vaccination. The CDR3 here is CASSLELRETQYF. The CDR3 DNA is TGTGCCAGCAGCCTGGAGCTACGGGAGACCCAGTACTTC.